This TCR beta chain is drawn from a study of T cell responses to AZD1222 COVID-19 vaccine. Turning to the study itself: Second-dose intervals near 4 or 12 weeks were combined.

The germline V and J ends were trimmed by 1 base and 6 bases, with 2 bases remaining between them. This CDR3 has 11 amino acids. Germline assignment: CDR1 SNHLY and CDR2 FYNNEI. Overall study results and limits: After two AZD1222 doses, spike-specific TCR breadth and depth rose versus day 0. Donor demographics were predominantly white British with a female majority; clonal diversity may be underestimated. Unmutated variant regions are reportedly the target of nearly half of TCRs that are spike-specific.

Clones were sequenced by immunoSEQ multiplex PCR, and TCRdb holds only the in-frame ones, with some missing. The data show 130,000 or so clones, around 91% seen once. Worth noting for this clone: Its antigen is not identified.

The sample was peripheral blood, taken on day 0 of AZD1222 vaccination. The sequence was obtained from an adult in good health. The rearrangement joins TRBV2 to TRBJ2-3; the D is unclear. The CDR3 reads CASSEVDTQYF. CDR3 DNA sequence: TGTGCCAGCAGTGAAGTCGATACGCAGTATTTT.